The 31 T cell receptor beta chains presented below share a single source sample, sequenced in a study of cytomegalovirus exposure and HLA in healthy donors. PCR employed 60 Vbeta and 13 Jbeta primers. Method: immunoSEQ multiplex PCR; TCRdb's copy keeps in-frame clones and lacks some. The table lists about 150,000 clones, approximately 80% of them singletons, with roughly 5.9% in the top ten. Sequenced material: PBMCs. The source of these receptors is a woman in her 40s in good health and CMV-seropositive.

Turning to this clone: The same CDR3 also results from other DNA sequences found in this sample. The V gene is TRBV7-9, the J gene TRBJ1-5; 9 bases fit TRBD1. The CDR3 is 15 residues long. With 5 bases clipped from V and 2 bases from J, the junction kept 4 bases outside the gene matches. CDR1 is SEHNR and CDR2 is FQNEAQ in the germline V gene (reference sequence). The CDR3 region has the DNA TGTGCCAGCAGCATGGGACAGGGTGGCAATCAGCCCCAGCATTTT. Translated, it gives CASSMGQGGNQPQHF.

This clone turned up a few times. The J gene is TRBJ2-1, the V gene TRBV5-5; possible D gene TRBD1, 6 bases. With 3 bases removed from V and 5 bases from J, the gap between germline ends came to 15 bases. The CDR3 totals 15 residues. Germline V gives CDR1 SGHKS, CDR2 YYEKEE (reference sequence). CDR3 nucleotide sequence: TGTGCCAGCAGCTACGGGACATCCCTCGACAATGAGCAGTTCTTC. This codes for CASSYGTSLDNEQFF.

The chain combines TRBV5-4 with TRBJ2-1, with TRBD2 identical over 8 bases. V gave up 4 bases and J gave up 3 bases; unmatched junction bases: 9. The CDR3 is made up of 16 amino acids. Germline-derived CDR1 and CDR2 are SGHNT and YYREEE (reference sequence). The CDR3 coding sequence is TGTGCCAGCAGCATCGCAGTACTAGCGGACTACAATGAGCAGTTCTTC. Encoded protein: CASSIAVLADYNEQFF.

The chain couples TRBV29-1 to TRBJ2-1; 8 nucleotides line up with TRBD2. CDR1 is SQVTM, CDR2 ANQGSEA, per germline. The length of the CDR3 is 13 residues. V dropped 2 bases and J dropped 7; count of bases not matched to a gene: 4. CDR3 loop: CSVELAGMNEQFF. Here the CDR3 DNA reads TGCAGCGTTGAACTAGCGGGCATGAATGAGCAGTTCTTC.

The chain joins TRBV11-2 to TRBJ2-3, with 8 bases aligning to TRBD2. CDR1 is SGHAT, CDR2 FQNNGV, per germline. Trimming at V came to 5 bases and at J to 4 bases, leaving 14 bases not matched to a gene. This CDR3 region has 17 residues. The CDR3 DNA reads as TGTGCCAGCAGCCCGGTGAGGGATAGCGGGGAATCAGATACGCAGTATTTT. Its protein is CASSPVRDSGESDTQYF.

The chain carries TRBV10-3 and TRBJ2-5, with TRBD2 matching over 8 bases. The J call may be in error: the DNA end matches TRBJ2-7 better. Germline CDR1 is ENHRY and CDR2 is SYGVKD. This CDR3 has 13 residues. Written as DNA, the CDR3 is TGTGCCATTAGAAGCGGGAGTGAGAACGAGCAGTACTTC. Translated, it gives CAIRSGSENEQYF.

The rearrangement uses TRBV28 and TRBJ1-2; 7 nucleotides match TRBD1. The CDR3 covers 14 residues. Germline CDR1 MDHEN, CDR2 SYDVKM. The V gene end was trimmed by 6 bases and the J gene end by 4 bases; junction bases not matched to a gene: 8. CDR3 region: CASRGGQTPYGYTF. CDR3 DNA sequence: TGTGCCAGCAGGGGGGGACAGACCCCCTATGGCTACACCTTC.

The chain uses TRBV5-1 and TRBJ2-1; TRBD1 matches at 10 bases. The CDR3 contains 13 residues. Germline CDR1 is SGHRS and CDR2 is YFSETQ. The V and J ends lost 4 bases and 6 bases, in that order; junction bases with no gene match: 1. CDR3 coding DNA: TGCGCCAGCAGCAGGACAGGGGGCAATGAGCAGTTCTTC. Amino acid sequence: CASSRTGGNEQFF.

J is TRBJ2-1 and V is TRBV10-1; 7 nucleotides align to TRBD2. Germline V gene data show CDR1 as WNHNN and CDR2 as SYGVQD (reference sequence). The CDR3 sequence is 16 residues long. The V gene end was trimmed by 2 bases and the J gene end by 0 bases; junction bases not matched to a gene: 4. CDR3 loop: CASSEKERGSYNEQFF. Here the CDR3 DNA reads TGCGCCAGCAGTGAGAAAGAGCGGGGCTCCTACAATGAGCAGTTCTTC.

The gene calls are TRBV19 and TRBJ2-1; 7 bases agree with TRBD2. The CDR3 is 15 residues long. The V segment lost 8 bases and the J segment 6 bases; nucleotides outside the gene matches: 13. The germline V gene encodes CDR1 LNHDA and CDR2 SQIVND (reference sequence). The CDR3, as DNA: TGTGCCAGTGGGATCGGGACTAAACCTGGCAATGAGCAGTTCTTC. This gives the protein CASGIGTKPGNEQFF.

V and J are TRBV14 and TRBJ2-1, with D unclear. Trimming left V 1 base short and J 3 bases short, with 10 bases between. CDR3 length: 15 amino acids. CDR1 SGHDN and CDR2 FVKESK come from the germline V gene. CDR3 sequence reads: CASSQGSRFYNEQFF. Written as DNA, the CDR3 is TGTGCCAGCAGCCAAGGATCCCGGTTCTACAATGAGCAGTTCTTC.

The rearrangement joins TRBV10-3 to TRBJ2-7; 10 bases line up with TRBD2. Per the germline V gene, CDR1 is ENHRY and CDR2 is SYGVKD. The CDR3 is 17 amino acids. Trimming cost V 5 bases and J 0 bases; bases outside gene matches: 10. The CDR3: CAISPFHLAGDSYEQYF. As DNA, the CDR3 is TGTGCCATCAGTCCCTTTCACCTAGCGGGAGACTCCTACGAGCAGTACTTC.

CDR3 region: CASSYSGMEAFF. The CDR3 region has the DNA TGTGCCAGCAGTTACTCTGGCATGGAAGCTTTCTTT. The chain has TRBV6-5 and TRBJ1-1, with D unclear. The CDR3 is made up of 12 amino acids. CDR1 and CDR2 (germline): MNHEY, SVGAGI. Trimming removed 0 bases at V and 8 bases at J, with 7 bases between.

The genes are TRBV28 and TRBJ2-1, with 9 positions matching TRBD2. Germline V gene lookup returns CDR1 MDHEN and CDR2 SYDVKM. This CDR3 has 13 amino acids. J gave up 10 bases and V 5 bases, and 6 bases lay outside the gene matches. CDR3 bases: TGTGCCAGCAGTCTAGCGGGATTAAACGAGCAGTTCTTC. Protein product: CASSLAGLNEQFF.

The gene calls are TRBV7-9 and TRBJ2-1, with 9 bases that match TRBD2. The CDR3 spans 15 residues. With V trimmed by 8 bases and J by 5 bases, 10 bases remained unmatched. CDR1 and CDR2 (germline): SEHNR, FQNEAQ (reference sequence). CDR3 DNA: TGTGCCAGCCCCTACGGTAGCGGGAGAGACAATGAGCAGTTCTTC. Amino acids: CASPYGSGRDNEQFF. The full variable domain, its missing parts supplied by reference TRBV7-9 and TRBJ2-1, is DTGVSQNPRHKITKRGQNVTFRCDPISEHNRLYWYRQTLGQGPEFLTYFQNEAQLEKSRLLSDRFSAERPKGSFSTLEIQRTEQGDSAMYLCASPYGSGRDNEQFFGPGTRLTVL.

The CDR3 nucleotides are TGTGCCACCAGGGCACAGGGGGGAAGTTACGAGCAGTACTTC. Translating gives CATRAQGGSYEQYF. J is TRBJ2-7 and V is TRBV15, with 8 bases fitting TRBD1. The V gene's germline CDR1 is LNHNV and CDR2 YYDKDF (reference sequence). Unmatched junction bases numbered 8, after V lost 6 bases and J lost 4 bases. The CDR3 has 14 residues.

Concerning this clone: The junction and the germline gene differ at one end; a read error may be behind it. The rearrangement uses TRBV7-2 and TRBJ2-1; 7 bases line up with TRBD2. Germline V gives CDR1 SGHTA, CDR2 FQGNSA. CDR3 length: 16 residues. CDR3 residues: CASGFVSAGVGGEQFF. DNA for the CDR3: TGTGCCAGCGGCTTCGTATCGGCGGGAGTGGGCGGTGAGCAGTTCTTC.

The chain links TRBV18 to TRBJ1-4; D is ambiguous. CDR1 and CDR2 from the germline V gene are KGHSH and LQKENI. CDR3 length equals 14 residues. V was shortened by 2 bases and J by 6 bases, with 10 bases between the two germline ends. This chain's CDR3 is CASSPADYYEKLFF. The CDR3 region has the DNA TGTGCCAGCTCACCAGCGGACTACTATGAAAAACTGTTTTTT.

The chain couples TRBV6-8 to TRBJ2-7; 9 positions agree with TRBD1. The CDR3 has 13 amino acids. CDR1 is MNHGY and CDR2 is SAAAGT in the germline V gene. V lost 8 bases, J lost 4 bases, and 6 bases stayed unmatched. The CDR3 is CASGTGSCYEQYF. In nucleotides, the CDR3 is TGTGCCAGCGGGACAGGGTCTTGTTACGAGCAGTACTTC.

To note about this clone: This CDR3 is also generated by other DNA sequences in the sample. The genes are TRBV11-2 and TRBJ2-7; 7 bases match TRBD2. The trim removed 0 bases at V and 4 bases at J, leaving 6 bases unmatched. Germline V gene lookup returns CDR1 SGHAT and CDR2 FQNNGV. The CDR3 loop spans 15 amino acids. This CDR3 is CASSLELAGDYEQYF. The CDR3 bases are TGTGCCAGCAGCTTAGAGTTGGCGGGAGATTACGAGCAGTACTTC.

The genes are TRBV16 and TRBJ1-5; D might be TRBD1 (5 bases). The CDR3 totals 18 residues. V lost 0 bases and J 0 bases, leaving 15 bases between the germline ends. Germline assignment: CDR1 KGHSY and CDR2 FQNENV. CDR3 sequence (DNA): TGTGCCAGCAGCCAATCGGCGGGGGGGTTGTATAGCAATCAGCCCCAGCATTTT. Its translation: CASSQSAGGLYSNQPQHF.

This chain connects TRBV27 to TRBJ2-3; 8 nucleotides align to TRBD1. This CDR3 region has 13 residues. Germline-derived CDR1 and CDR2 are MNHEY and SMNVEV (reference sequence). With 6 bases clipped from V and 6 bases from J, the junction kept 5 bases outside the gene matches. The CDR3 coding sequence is TGTGCCAGCAGGCAGGGGGCCCGGGATACGCAGTATTTT. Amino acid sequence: CASRQGARDTQYF.

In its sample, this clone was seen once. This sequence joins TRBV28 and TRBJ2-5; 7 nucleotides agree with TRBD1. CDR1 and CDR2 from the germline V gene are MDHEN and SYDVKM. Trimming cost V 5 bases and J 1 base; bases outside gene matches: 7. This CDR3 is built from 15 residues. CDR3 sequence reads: CASSRGQLIQETQYF. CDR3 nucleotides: TGTGCCAGCAGTCGGGGACAGCTAATCCAAGAGACCCAGTACTTC.

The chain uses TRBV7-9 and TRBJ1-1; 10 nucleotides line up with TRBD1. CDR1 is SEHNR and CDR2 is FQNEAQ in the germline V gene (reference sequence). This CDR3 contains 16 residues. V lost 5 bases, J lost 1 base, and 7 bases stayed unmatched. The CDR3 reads CASSPRTGGGNTEAFF. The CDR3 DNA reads TGTGCCAGCAGCCCGCGGACAGGGGGTGGGAACACTGAAGCTTTCTTT. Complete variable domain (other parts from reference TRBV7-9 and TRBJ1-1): DTGVSQNPRHKITKRGQNVTFRCDPISEHNRLYWYRQTLGQGPEFLTYFQNEAQLEKSRLLSDRFSAERPKGSFSTLEIQRTEQGDSAMYLCASSPRTGGGNTEAFFGQGTRLTVV.

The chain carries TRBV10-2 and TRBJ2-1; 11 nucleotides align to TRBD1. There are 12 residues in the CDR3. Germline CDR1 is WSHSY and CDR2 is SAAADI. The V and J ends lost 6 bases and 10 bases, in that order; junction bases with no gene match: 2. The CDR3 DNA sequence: TGCGCCAGCAGGCGGGACAGGGGGGAGCAGTTCTTC. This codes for CASRRDRGEQFF.

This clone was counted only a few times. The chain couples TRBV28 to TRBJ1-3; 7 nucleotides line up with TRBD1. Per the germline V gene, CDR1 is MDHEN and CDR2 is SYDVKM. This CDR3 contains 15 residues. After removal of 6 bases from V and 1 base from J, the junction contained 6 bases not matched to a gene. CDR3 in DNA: TGTGCCAGCAGCTCTACCAGGGGGTCTGGAAACACCATATATTTT. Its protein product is CASSSTRGSGNTIYF. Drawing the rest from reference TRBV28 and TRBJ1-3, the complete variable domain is DVKVTQSSRYLVKRTGEKVFLECVQDMDHENMFWYRQDPGLGLRLIYFSYDVKMKEKGDIPEGYSVSREKKERFSLILESASTNQTSMYLCASSSTRGSGNTIYFGEGSWLTVV.

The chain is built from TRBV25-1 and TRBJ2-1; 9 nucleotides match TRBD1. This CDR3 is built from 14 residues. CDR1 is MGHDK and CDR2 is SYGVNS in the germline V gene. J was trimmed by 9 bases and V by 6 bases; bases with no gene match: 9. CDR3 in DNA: TGTGCCAGCAGCTCCGACAGGGGGAGGCCTGAGCAGTTCTTC. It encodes CASSSDRGRPEQFF.

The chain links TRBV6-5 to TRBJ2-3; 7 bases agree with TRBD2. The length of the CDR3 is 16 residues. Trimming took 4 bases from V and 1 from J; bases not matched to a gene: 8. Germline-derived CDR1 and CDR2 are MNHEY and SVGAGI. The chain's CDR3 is CASSSPVREGTDTQYF. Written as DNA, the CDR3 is TGTGCCAGCAGTTCCCCCGTCCGGGAGGGCACAGATACGCAGTATTTT.

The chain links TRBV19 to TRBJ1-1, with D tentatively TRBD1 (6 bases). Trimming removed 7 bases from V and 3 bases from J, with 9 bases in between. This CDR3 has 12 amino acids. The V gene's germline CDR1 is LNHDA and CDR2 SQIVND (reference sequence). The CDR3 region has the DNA TGTGCCAGTATAGGGGGTCACACTGAAGCTTTCTTT. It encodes CASIGGHTEAFF.

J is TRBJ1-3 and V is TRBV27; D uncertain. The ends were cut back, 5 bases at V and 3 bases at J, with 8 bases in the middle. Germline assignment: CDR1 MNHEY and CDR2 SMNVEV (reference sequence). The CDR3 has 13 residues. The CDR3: CASSPRLGNTIYF. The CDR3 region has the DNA TGTGCCAGCAGTCCCAGACTTGGAAACACCATATATTTT.

The CDR3 DNA reads as TGCGCCAGCAGCCAGTACGGGACAGGCTACGAGCAGTACTTC. Amino acid sequence: CASSQYGTGYEQYF. The chain joins TRBV4-1 to TRBJ2-7; TRBD1 matches at 8 bases. Per germline, CDR1 MGHRA and CDR2 YSYEKL. The CDR3 spans 14 residues. V shed 3 bases, J shed 3 bases, and the junction held 4 bases outside the gene matches.